Included here is one T cell receptor (beta chain) sequence, with context. The sample holds a few counts of this clonotype. Its antigen remains undetermined. It has no much larger one-base neighbor in the sample; base qualities were not kept. The V and J ends are trimmed by 6 bases and 5 bases, leaving 16 bases between them. The CDR3 runs 14 residues from the cysteine to the phenylalanine. The DNA shown is the 42-base CDR3, in frame from base 1. Libraries were made using 5' RACE. The reads were generated on an Illumina HiSeq 2500. A second PCR of 7 to 11 cycles was performed with a sample-barcoded 5' primer and a J-beta primer mix. A template-switch 5' adaptor carrying 12 random nucleotides introduced a unique molecular identifier onto each TCR beta cDNA molecule. Each sample yielded at least 2.5 million CDR3-containing paired-end reads. All of the RNA was converted into first-strand cDNA using the Mint cDNA synthesis kit, with a TRBC-specific oligonucleotide serving as the primer. Following uracil-DNA glycosylase treatment, a first 18-cycle PCR with universal primers M1SS and BC2_uni_R was performed on all cDNA. On the study's bioinformatics: Normalization of each sample was performed by random selection of 1 million high-quality reads, each carrying a distinct molecular identifier. Reads with shared molecular identifiers were discarded instead of being binned into consensus sequences. CDR3 identification, clonotype clustering and error correction used MiTCR with a Q25 quality threshold and the strictest error-elimination algorithm. A nonparametric unseen species model using Euler transformation provided a lower-bound estimate of total TCR beta diversity. TCRdb reworked the public reads: Q25 trimming with fastp, MiXCR clone assembly, productive beta chains retained. Rows matching on CDR3 protein sequence are summarized as one entry with the most common DNA and genes. These V and J calls originate from TCRdb's pipeline instead of the authors' own analysis. This sample has about 560,000 distinct CDR3 sequences in its table, and about 27% of those were observed once. The top ten hold 3.6% of the sample.

The sample originates from a study of blood T cells in healthy people across ages (dated by TCRdb to the mid-2010s). Background on the whole study: In model experiments, roughly one uniquely barcoded TCR beta cDNA molecule per two T cells was captured by template switching. For two donors (one aged 18 to 29 and one aged 80 or older), the study analyzed two additional independent replicas of 1 million unique cDNA reads from the same blood draw. The donors were divided into four age groups: young (average around 16 years), middle-aged (roughly 40), aged (approximately 62) and long-lived (about 90). To track age-related changes in TCR beta repertoire diversity, the study relied on deep sequencing normalized with unique cDNA molecular identifiers. Study-wide conclusions, independent of this receptor: Compared with the aged group, the long-lived group had more naive CD4+ T cells, fewer expanded clones and increased TCR diversity, suggesting age selection. Total diversity estimates from one million sequenced T cells were considered lower bounds and underestimates. Because the CMV infection status of the donors was unknown, age-related changes in expanded clonotypes may potentially have been confounded. As age increased, observed TCR beta diversity per million T cells dropped in a roughly linear way, and a significant reduction was already evident by age 40. There was a strong correlation between observed TCR beta diversity and the percentage of naive T cells measured by flow cytometry. Bulk unsorted PBMC profiling prevented conclusive comparison of naive and antigen-experienced compartments.

Systemically healthy Caucasian individuals from Russia, around 39 in total and aged about 6 to 95 years, were included as donors. Ten milliliters of peripheral blood were drawn from each donor into EDTA-treated Vacutainer tubes. PBMCs were isolated by Ficoll-Paque density-gradient centrifugation, with at least 6.5 million obtained per sample. Total RNA, at least 6 micrograms per sample, was extracted from PBMCs with Trizol reagent. Naive CD45RAhigh/CD27high T cell percentages were measured by flow cytometry on a PBMC aliquot from every donor. These sequences were also reported in another study, on T cells of mothers and their children. The second study also describes: The donors were nine systemically healthy Caucasian individuals, made up of three mothers and their six children. cDNA synthesis consumed the entire amount of extracted RNA, loaded at 1.5 ug RNA in each 15 ul reaction. In the second PCR, the M1S primer introduced both the sample barcodes and 2-4 random nucleotides. More than 9.5 million TCR beta CDR3 reads were obtained from each mother, and approximately 3 million reads were obtained from each child. Thymic selection similarly shapes TCR recombination output in related and unrelated pairs, with minor effect from inherited differences. Normalized repertoire overlap in related mother-child pairs was always slightly higher than in unrelated mother-child pairs, but the difference was never significant. No persistent microchimeric T cell clones were detected, at a sensitivity of 90 to 100 clones per million clonotypes. To look for features that set related mother-child pairs apart from unrelated individuals, the researchers ran deep NGS to compare the TCR beta repertoires of mothers and children. On average, the children were approximately 11 +/- 4 years old, while the mothers were about 40 +/- 4 years old. Libraries were sequenced on Illumina HiSeq 2000 with 100+100 nt paired-end reads after adapter ligation with NEBNext reagents. To avoid cross-contamination, the mother libraries and the child libraries were prepared a month apart and sequenced in separate runs. For each donor, between roughly 450,000 and 2,200,000 distinct TCR beta clonotypes were identified. Naive TCR beta clonotypes were estimated from low-frequency clonotypes matched to each donor's FACS-determined naive share, without sorting.

The chain is assembled from TRBV12-3 or TRBV12-4 and TRBJ2-5; D gene: possibly TRBD2, on 6 matching bases. This TCR was recovered from a boy aged 2-9 years in good health. The sequencing input was blood. The CDR3: CASRSLAWGETQYF. Read as DNA, the sequence is TGTGCCAGCAGGAGCCTAGCGTGGGGGGAGACCCAGTACTTC.